This T cell receptor beta chain came from a study of blood T cells in healthy people across ages. This CDR3 spans 13 amino acids. Trimming removed 1 base from V and 7 bases from J; junction bases left unmatched: 6. Germline V gives CDR1 DFQATT, CDR2 SNEGSKA (reference sequence). Next came a second PCR, run for roughly 6 to 11 cycles, which used a sample-barcoded 5' primer along with a J-beta primer mix. A minimum of 2.5 million CDR3-containing paired-end reads was obtained for each sample. One entry per CDR3 protein results from TCRdb running MiXCR on the 5' RACE reads. This table holds hundreds of thousands of distinct CDR3 sequences, 53% found once. In regard to this clonotype: Its antigen is unknown.

Study conclusions and caveats: When set beside aged donors, long-lived donors presented more naive CD4+ cells and higher diversity. The lack of PBMC sorting stopped any conclusive naive versus antigen-experienced comparison.

Sequenced: blood. The chain is built from TRBV20-1 and TRBJ2-7; 8 positions agree with TRBD2. This TCR came from a man at least 80 years old in good health. CDR3 residues: CSARASGSSEQYF. Here the CDR3 DNA reads TGCAGTGCTAGAGCTAGCGGGTCCTCTGAGCAGTACTTC.